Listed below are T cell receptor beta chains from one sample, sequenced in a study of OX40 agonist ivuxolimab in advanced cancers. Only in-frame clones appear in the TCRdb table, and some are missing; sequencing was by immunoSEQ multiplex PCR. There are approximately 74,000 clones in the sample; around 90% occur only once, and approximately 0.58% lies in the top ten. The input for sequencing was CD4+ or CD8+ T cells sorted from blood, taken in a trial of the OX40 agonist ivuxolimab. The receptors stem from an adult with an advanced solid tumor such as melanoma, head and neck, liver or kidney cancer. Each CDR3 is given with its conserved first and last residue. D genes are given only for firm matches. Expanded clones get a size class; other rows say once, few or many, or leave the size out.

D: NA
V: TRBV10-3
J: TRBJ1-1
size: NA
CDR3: CAISKTETNTEAFF
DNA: TGTGCCATCAGTAAGACAGAGACGAACACTGAAGCTTTCTTT

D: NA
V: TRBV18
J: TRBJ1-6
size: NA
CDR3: CASSPGQNSPLHF
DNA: TGTGCCAGCTCACCGGGACAAAATTCACCCCTCCACTTT

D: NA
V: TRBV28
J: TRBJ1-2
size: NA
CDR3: CASRPTGVNYGYTF
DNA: TGTGCCAGCAGACCGACAGGAGTTAACTATGGCTACACCTTC

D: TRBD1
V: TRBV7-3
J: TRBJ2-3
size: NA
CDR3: CASSLTGTADTQYF
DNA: TGTGCCAGCAGCTTAACGGGGACAGCAGATACGCAGTATTTT

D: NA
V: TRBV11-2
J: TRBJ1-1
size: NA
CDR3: CASSLAANTEAFF
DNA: TGTGCCAGCAGCTTGGCGGCGAACACTGAAGCTTTCTTT

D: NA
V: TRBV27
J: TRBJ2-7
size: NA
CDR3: CASSLKGGYEQYF
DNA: TGTGCCAGCAGTTTAAAAGGGGGTTACGAGCAGTACTTC

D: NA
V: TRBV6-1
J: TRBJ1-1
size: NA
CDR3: CASSAFGGNTEAFF
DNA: TGTGCCAGCAGTGCTTTTGGGGGGAACACTGAAGCTTTCTTT

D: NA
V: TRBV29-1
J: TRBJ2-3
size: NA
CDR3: CSVRWTAGDTQYF
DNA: TGCAGCGTTCGTTGGACTGCCGGAGATACGCAGTATTTT

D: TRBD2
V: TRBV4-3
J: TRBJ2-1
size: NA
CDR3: CASSRAGGGGNEQFF
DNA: TGCGCCAGCAGCCGGGCCGGAGGCGGGGGCAATGAGCAGTTCTTC

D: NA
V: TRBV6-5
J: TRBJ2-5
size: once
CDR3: CASILKLGQETQYF
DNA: TGTGCCAGCATTTTGAAACTCGGGCAAGAGACCCAGTACTTC

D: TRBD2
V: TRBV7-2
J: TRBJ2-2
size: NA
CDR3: CASSYPGTSNAGELFF
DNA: TGTGCCAGCAGCTACCCCGGGACTAGTAACGCCGGGGAGCTGTTTTTT

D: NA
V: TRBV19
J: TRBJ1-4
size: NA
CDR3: CASSIRRNGGEKLFF
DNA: TGTGCCAGTAGTATACGGCGCAACGGAGGTGAAAAACTGTTTTTT

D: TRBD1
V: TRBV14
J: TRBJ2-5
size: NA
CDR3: CASSRDREETQYF
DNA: TGTGCCAGCAGCCGAGACAGGGAAGAGACCCAGTACTTC

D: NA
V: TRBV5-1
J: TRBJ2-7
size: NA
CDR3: CASSFGGTSSYEQYF
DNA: TGCGCCAGCAGCTTCGGCGGGACCAGCTCCTACGAGCAGTACTTC

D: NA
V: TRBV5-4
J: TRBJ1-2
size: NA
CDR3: CASSFVGGYGYTF
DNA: TGTGCCAGCAGCTTTGTAGGGGGCTATGGCTACACCTTC

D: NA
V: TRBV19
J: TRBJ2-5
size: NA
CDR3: CASSIEDSRTQETQYF
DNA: TGTGCCAGTAGTATAGAGGATAGTCGGACTCAAGAGACCCAGTACTTC

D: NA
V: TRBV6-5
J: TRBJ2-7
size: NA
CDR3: CASSLRTGIYEQYF
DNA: TGTGCCAGCAGTTTAAGAACAGGAATCTACGAGCAGTACTTC

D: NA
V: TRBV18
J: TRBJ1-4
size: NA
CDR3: CASSPRHGEKLFF
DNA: TGTGCCAGCTCGCCCAGACATGGGGAAAAACTGTTTTTT

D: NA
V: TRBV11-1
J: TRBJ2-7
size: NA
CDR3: CASRGTVAYEQYF
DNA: TGTGCCAGCCGGGGGACGGTGGCCTACGAGCAGTACTTC

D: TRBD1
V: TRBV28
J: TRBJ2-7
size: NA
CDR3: CASSLTGNGYEQYF
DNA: TGTGCCAGCAGTTTGACAGGGAACGGTTACGAGCAGTACTTC

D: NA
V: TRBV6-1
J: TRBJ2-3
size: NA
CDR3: CASTERTDTQYF
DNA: TGTGCCAGCACCGAGCGCACAGATACGCAGTATTTT

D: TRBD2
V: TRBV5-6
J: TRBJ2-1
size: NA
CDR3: CASSLDNMNSGRFF
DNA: TGTGCCAGCAGCTTGGATAATATGAATAGCGGGAGGTTCTTC

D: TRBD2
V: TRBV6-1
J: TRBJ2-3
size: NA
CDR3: CASSGGLAGGTDTQYF
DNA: TGTGCCAGCAGTGGGGGACTAGCGGGAGGCACAGATACGCAGTATTTT

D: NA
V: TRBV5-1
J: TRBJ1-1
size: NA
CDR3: CASSFGQNTEAFF
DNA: TGCGCCAGCAGCTTTGGGCAGAACACTGAAGCTTTCTTT

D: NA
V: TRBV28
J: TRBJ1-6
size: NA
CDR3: CASSFGGENSPLHF
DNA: TGTGCCAGCAGTTTCGGCGGTGAGAATTCACCCCTCCACTTT

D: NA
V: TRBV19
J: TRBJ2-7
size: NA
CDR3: CASSIGDGSYEQYF
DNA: TGTGCCAGTAGTATAGGGGACGGCTCCTACGAGCAGTACTTC

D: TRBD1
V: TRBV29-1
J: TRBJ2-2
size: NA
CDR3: CSAGTGNTGELFF
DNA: TGCAGCGCAGGGACAGGGAACACCGGGGAGCTGTTTTTT

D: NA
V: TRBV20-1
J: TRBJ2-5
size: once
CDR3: CSAKRQETQYF
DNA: TGCAGTGCTAAACGGCAAGAGACCCAGTACTTC

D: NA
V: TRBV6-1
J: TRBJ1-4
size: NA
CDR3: CASSDTDASRGKLFF
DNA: TGTGCCAGCAGTGATACGGATGCGAGTAGGGGGAAACTGTTTTTT

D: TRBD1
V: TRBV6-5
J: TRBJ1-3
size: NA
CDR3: CASSYSTGSGNTIYF
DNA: TGTGCCAGCAGTTACTCGACAGGGTCTGGAAACACCATATATTTT

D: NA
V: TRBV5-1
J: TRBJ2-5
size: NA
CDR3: CASSLQGTGAMETQYF
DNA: TGCGCCAGCAGCTTGCAGGGGACGGGGGCAATGGAGACCCAGTACTTC

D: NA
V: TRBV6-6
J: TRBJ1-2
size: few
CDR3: CASSPQGVHYGYTF
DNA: TGTGCCAGCAGTCCACAAGGGGTCCACTATGGCTACACCTTC

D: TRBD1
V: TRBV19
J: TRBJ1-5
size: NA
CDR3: CASSISGQGQPQHF
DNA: TGTGCCAGTAGTATAAGCGGACAGGGGCAGCCCCAGCATTTT

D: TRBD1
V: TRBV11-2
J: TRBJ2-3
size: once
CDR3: CASSFDRGGGDTQYF
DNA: TGTGCCAGCAGCTTCGACAGGGGGGGAGGAGATACGCAGTATTTT

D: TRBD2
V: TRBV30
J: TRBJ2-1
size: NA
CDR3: CAWSNPYGTSGRSSYNEQFF
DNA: TGTGCCTGGAGTAACCCTTACGGGACTAGCGGGAGAAGCTCCTACAATGAGCAGTTCTTC

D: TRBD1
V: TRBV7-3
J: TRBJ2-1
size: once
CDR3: CASSYKTGGTNEQFF
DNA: TGTGCCAGCAGCTATAAGACAGGGGGTACTAATGAGCAGTTCTTC

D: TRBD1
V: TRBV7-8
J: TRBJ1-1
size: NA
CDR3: CASSQRTGRADTEAFF
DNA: TGTGCCAGCAGCCAACGGACAGGGAGGGCGGACACTGAAGCTTTCTTT

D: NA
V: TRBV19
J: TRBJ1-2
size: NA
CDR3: CASSIGASSNYGYTF
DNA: TGTGCCAGTAGTATAGGGGCCTCATCCAACTATGGCTACACCTTC

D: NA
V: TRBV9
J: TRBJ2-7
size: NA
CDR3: CASSPTVPFYEQYF
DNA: TGTGCCAGCAGCCCGACAGTACCATTTTACGAGCAGTACTTC

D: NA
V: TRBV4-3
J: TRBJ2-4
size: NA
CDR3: CASSQDPSNKNIQYF
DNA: TGCGCCAGCAGCCAAGATCCGAGTAACAAAAACATTCAGTACTTC

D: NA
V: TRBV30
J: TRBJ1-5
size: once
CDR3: CAWSEDSNQPQHF
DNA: TGTGCCTGGAGTGAAGACAGCAATCAGCCCCAGCATTTT

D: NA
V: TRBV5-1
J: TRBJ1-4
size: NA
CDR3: CASSPWGSGEKLFF
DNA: TGCGCCAGCAGCCCCTGGGGGTCAGGTGAAAAACTGTTTTTT

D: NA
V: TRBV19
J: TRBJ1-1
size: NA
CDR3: CASSIGRVKAEAFF
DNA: TGTGCCAGTAGTATAGGCCGGGTTAAGGCTGAAGCTTTCTTT

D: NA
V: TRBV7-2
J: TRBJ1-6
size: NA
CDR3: CASSLVREGPWDNSPLHF
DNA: TGTGCCAGCAGCTTAGTCAGGGAGGGCCCTTGGGACAATTCACCCCTCCACTTT

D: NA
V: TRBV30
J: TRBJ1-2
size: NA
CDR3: CAWTGSPINGYTF
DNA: TGTGCCTGGACAGGGTCTCCTATCAATGGCTACACCTTC

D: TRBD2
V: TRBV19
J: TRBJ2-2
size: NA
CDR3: CASSGVAGVYTGELFF
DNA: TGTGCCAGTAGTGGAGTAGCGGGAGTTTATACCGGGGAGCTGTTTTTT

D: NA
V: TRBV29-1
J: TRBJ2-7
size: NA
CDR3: CSVSGTRGYEQYF
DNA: TGCAGCGTCTCCGGGACGAGGGGATACGAGCAGTACTTC

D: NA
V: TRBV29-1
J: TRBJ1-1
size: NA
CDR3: CSVEDRYAGLHTEAFF
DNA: TGCAGCGTTGAAGATAGGTACGCAGGACTTCACACTGAAGCTTTCTTT

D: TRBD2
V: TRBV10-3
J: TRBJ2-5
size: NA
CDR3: CAITAGEGETQYF
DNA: TGTGCCATCACGGCGGGAGAGGGGGAGACCCAGTACTTC

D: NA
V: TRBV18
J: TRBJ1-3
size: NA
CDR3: CASSPAQQTGNTIYF
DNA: TGTGCCAGCTCACCAGCCCAGCAGACGGGAAACACCATATATTTT

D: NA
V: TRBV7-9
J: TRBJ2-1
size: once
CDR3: CASSPRERVNEQFF
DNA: TGTGCCAGCAGCCCTCGGGAGCGGGTCAATGAGCAGTTCTTC

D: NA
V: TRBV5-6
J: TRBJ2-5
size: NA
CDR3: CASSYRLGQETQYF
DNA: TGTGCCAGCAGCTACCGACTAGGCCAAGAGACCCAGTACTTC

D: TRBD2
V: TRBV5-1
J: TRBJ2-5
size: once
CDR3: CASSPKTSGLQETQYF
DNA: TGCGCCAGCAGCCCAAAGACTAGCGGGCTACAAGAGACCCAGTACTTC